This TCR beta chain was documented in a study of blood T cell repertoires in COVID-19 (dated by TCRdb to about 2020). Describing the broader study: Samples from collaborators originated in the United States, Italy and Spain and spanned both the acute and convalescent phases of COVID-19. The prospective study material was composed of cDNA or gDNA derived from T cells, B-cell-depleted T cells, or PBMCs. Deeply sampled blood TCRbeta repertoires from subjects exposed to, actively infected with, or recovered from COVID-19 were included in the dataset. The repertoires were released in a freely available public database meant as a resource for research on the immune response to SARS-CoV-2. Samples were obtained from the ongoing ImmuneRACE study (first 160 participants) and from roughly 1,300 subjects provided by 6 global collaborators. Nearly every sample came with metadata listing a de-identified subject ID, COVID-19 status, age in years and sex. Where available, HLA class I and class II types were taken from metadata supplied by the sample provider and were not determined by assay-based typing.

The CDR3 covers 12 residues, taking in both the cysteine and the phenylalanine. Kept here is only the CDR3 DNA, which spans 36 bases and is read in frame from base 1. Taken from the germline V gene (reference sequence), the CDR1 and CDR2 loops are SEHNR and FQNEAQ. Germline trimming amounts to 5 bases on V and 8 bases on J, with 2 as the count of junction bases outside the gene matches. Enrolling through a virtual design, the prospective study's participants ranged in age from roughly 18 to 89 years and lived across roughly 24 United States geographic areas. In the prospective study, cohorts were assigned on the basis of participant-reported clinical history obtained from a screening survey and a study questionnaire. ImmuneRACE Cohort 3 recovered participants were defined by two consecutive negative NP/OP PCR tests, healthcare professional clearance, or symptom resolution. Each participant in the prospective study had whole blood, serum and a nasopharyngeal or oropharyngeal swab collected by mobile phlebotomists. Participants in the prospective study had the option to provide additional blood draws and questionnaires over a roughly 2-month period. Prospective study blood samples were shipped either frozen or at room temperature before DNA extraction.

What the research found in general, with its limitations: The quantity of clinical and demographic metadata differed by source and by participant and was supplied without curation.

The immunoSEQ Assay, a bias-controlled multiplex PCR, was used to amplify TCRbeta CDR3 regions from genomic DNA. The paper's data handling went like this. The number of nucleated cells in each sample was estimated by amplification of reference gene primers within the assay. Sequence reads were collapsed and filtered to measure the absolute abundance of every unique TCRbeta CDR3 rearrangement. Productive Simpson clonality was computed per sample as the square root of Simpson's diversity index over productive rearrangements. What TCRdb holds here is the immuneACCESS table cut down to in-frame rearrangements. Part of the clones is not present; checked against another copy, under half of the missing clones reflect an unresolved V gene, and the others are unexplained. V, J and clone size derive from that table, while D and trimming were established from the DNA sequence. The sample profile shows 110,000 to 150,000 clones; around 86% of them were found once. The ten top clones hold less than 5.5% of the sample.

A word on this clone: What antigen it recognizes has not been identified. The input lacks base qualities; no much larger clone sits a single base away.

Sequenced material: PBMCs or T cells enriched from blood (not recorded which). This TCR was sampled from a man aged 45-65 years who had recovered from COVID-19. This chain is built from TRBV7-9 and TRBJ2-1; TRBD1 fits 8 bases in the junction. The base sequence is TGTGCCAGCAGCGGACAGGGCTATGAGCAGTTCTTC. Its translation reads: CASSGQGYEQFF.